This entry concerns a single TCR beta chain. The Seattle patients joined while their infection was active and were tracked longitudinally afterward. The data were taken from a study of blood T cell repertoires in COVID-19. Study-wide background: Italy, Spain and the United States were the sources of the convalescent and acute COVID-19 samples. T cells, B-cell-depleted T cells, or PBMCs provided the cDNA or gDNA that served as material.

Germline CDR1 reads MGHRA; CDR2 reads YSYEKL. This CDR3 spans 17 amino acids. Between the trimmed V and J ends, which lost 1 base and 6 bases, there was a span of 18 bases. In the authors' workflow: Estimation of nucleated cell counts relied on the amplification of reference gene primers. The repertoire was sequenced with immunoSEQ multiplex PCR; TCRdb's copy has only in-frame clones and lacks some. The V and J calls and clone size are taken from that table; D and trimming were inferred from the DNA. The sample consists of 300,000 to 350,000 clones, about 91% of them appearing once. The genes are TRBV4-1 and TRBJ1-4, with D possibly matching TRBD1 (6 bases). The source is a woman aged 25 to 39 with COVID-19, enrolled during active disease. Material for sequencing was peripheral blood. The CDR3 nucleotides read TGCGCCAGCAGCCAAGCGAATTTTGACAGGAACCATGAAAAACTGTTTTTT. Translated, it gives CASSQANFDRNHEKLFF.